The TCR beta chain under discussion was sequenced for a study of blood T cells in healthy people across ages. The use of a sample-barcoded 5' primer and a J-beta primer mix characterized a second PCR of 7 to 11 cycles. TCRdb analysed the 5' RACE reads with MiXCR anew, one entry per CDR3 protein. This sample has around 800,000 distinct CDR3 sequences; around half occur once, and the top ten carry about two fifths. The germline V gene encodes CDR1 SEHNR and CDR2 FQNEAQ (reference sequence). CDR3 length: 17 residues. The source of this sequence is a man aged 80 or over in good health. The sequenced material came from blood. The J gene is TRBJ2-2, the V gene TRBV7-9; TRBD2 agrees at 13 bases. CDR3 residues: CAYRGGLAGRSTGELFF. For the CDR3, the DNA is TGTGCGTATAGGGGGGGACTAGCGGGAAGGAGCACCGGGGAGCTGTTTTTT.